One and the same sample provided the 3 T cell receptor beta chains below, sequenced in a study of cytomegalovirus exposure and HLA in healthy donors (dated by TCRdb to about 2017). Libraries were prepared through the immunoSEQ multiplex PCR assay. Sourced from immuneACCESS, this table was stored by TCRdb with only in-frame sequences that have V and J called. A share of the clones is absent; for the studies checked, an unresolved V gene accounts for under half, and the remainder has no known explanation. The sample table lists more than 45,000 clones, 85% to 90% of them with a count of one. Approximately 15% of the sample is held by the ten biggest clonotypes. The specimen sequenced was PBMCs. The receptors stem from a woman between 18 and 29 years old in good health and CMV-seronegative.

This CDR3 reads CASSSGVYEQYF. The DNA for the CDR3 is TGTGCCAGCAGCAGTGGAGTCTACGAGCAGTACTTC. This chain uses TRBV28 with TRBJ2-7; D is uncertain. This CDR3 contains 12 residues. The germline CDR1 and CDR2 sequences are MDHEN and SYDVKM. Trimming pared 6 bases from V and 3 bases from J, leaving 9 bases between.

The V call is TRBV2, the J call TRBJ1-4, with D possibly matching TRBD1 (5 bases). The CDR3 runs to 14 residues. Trimming took off 1 base at V and 5 bases at J, with 8 bases between the two ends. The germline V gene encodes CDR1 SNHLY and CDR2 FYNNEI. The CDR3 here is CASSEVRGNEKLFF. CDR3 nucleotide sequence: TGTGCCAGCAGTGAAGTTAGGGGAAATGAAAAACTGTTTTTT.

The chain couples TRBV27 to TRBJ2-3, with D perhaps TRBD2 (7 bases). Trimming shortened V by 5 bases and J by 2 bases, and 17 bases separated the two germline ends. The CDR3 sequence is 16 residues long. Germline V gene data show CDR1 as MNHEY and CDR2 as SMNVEV (reference sequence). The CDR3 DNA reads TGTGCCAGCAGTCAGGTCGGGGGGCTACCCACAGATACGCAGTATTTT. Translation: CASSQVGGLPTDTQYF.